These 14 T cell receptor beta chains share one sample of origin, sequenced in a study of post-analysis software for immune sequencing data. Study-level points and caveats: Patients showed TRBV5-6, TRBV5-1 and TRBV20-1 among a few TRBV segments more frequent than in controls.

Prepared TCR beta cDNA libraries contained unique molecular identifiers. From the PCR reads, TCRdb called clonotypes with MiXCR, one entry per CDR3 protein. The table records roughly 800,000 distinct CDR3 sequences, roughly 27% of them present only once. These receptors' targets are unknown. The sequenced sample was blood. Receptor source: a girl aged 5 to 17 with multiple sclerosis.

V gene TRBV4-2 combines with J gene TRBJ2-1; the D gene is possibly TRBD2 (5 bases). The germline V and J ends were trimmed by 0 bases and 4 bases, with 10 bases remaining between them. CDR3 length equals 15 residues. Germline CDR1 LGHNA, CDR2 YNFKEQ. As DNA, the CDR3 is TGTGCCAGCAGCCAAGAGGGCCGGACTTACAATGAGCAGTTCTTC. Its protein is CASSQEGRTYNEQFF.

The V call is TRBV5-1, the J call TRBJ2-3, with 7 bases matching TRBD2. The CDR3 covers 14 residues. The ends lost 0 bases at V and 5 bases at J; junction bases unmatched: 3. Germline loops: CDR1 SGHRS, CDR2 YFSETQ. The chain's CDR3 is CASSLAWGGDTQYF. In nucleotides, the CDR3 is TGCGCCAGCAGCTTGGCCTGGGGGGGAGATACGCAGTATTTT.

Concerning this clonotype: Mismatch with germline at one junction end may stem from a read error. This chain joins TRBV10-3 and TRBJ2-1, with TRBD2 identical over 11 bases. Looked up from germline, CDR1 is ENHRY and CDR2 is SYGVKD. The CDR3 contains 16 residues. The CDR3 coding sequence is TGTGCCATCACCAGGACTAGCGGGCTTTCCTACAGTGAGCAGTTCTTC. Translating gives CAITRTSGLSYSEQFF.

This clonotype was detected a few times. V is TRBV29-1 and J is TRBJ2-3; TRBD2 aligns across 9 bases. The germline V gene encodes CDR1 SQVTM and CDR2 ANQGSEA. The CDR3 length is 14 residues. DNA for the CDR3: TGCAGTTCCACAGGGAAAGCGGGAGGAGATACGCAGTATTTT. Translated, it gives CSSTGKAGGDTQYF.

V and J are TRBV5-1 and TRBJ1-1; no definite D call. V was trimmed by 0 bases and J by 3 bases, leaving 15 bases between them. Germline V CDR1 and CDR2: SGHRS, YFSETQ. The CDR3 loop spans 16 amino acids. The CDR3 DNA sequence: TGCGCCAGCAGCTTGGCTTTGGGTCCAGGCCACACTGAAGCTTTCTTT. This translates into CASSLALGPGHTEAFF.

This clonotype was seen a few times. The rearrangement links TRBV20-1 to TRBJ2-3; D not certain. CDR1 and CDR2 from the germline V gene are DFQATT and SNEGSKA (reference sequence). This CDR3 has 12 amino acids. V was shortened by 2 bases and J by 3 bases, with 6 bases between the two germline ends. CDR3 DNA sequence: TGCAGTGCTAGACTCCTAACAGATACGCAGTATTTT. Translation gives CSARLLTDTQYF.

To note about this clonotype: An end of the junction does not agree with germline; a read error may underlie this. The chain carries TRBV7-2 and TRBJ2-7, with 8 bases identical to TRBD2. The CDR3 runs 14 residues. Germline CDR1 SGHTA, CDR2 FQGNSA. The CDR3 DNA reads as TGTGGCAGCACCCCAAGACTAGCGTCGGGCGAGCAGTACTTC. Its protein product is CGSTPRLASGEQYF.

This clonotype came up once. The chain couples TRBV2 to TRBJ2-4, with 7 nucleotides matching TRBD2. The DNA matches TRBJ2-7 better at its end, which makes the J call doubtful. The CDR3 covers 15 residues. CDR1 SNHLY and CDR2 FYNNEI come from the germline V gene. CDR3 region: CASSPLGRGEYEQYF. The CDR3 DNA reads TGTGCCAGCAGTCCCCTAGGGAGGGGTGAATACGAGCAGTACTTC.

This chain connects TRBV11-2 to TRBJ1-4; 8 nucleotides line up with TRBD1. From germline, CDR1 is SGHAT and CDR2 FQNNGV. V lost 3 bases and J lost 7; bases outside the gene matches: 10. This CDR3 has 16 residues. The CDR3 DNA reads TGTGCCAGCAGCTTCGTGACAGGGGCCCTCAGTGAAAAACTGTTTTTT. Its translation: CASSFVTGALSEKLFF.

The CDR3 region has the DNA TGCAGCGTTGAATCGGCTAGCGGACACCAAGAGACCCAGTACTTC. Its protein is CSVESASGHQETQYF. The chain is built from TRBV29-1 and TRBJ2-5, with TRBD2 matching 7 bases. The germline CDR1 and CDR2 sequences are SQVTM and ANQGSEA. This CDR3 is built from 15 residues. Trimming at V came to 2 bases and at J to 0 bases, leaving 6 bases not matched to a gene.

There are a few counts of this clonotype. The rearrangement joins TRBV20-1 to TRBJ2-3; D might be TRBD2 (6 bases). Germline assignment: CDR1 DFQATT and CDR2 SNEGSKA (reference sequence). This CDR3 has 12 amino acids. V gave up 6 bases and J gave up 6 bases, with 13 bases separating them. CDR3 sequence: CSARLVLDTQYF. CDR3 sequence (DNA): TGCAGTGCGAGACTAGTGCTCGATACGCAGTATTTT.

The chain recombines TRBV2 with TRBJ2-1; TRBD2 agrees at 11 bases. Trimming at V came to 5 bases and at J to 6 bases, leaving 6 bases not matched to a gene. This CDR3 is built from 15 residues. Germline CDR1 and CDR2: SNHLY and FYNNEI. This chain's CDR3 is CASSPLAGVFNEQFF. The CDR3 DNA is TGTGCCAGCAGTCCACTAGCGGGAGTCTTCAATGAGCAGTTCTTC.

As for this clonotype: One junction end disagrees with the germline gene, perhaps due to a read error. J is TRBJ2-7 and V is TRBV6-1; possible D gene TRBD2, 6 bases. Germline V gene lookup returns CDR1 MNHNS and CDR2 SASEGT. This CDR3 is 14 amino acids long. The CDR3 sequence: CASREGVGSYERYF. The CDR3, as DNA: TGTGCCAGCAGGGAGGGAGTAGGTTCCTACGAGCGGTACTTC.

The V call is TRBV29-1, the J call TRBJ2-5; D unresolved. This CDR3 is built from 12 residues. V lost 3 bases, J lost 2 bases, and 7 bases lay in between. Germline values: CDR1 SQVTM, CDR2 ANQGSEA. CDR3 region: CSVDSRQETQYF. Written as DNA, the CDR3 is TGCAGCGTTGACTCCAGACAAGAGACCCAGTACTTC.